This is a list of T cell receptor beta chains from one sample in a study of beta chain features in type 1 diabetes. Sequencing used immunoSEQ multiplex PCR; TCRdb keeps in-frame clones, though not all of them. The sample records about 660,000 clones, about an eighth being singletons. The material sequenced was naive CD4+ T cells from blood. The receptors stem from a man aged 18 to 29 with type 1 diabetes. Both conserved end residues are part of each CDR3. D genes are given only for firm matches. A clone size is listed for some rows: how often the clone was seen (once, few, many), or a class if it is expanded.

TRBJ2-1 | . | TRBD2 | TRBV6-6 | TGTGCCAGCAGTCCCAGGACTAGCGGCGAGCAGTTCTTC | CASSPRTSGEQFF
TRBJ2-4 | few | . | TRBV11-2 | TGTGCCAGCAGCTCGAGGGGAACCGGATCCCTAGCCAAAAACATTCAGTACTTC | CASSSRGTGSLAKNIQYF
TRBJ2-1 | . | . | TRBV7-9 | TGTGCCAGCAGCTTTACATACAATGAGCAGTTCTTC | CASSFTYNEQFF
TRBJ2-1 | . | . | TRBV29-1 | TGCAGCGCCAAAGTAATGGACTTCCAGGGTGAGCAGTTCTTC | CSAKVMDFQGEQFF
TRBJ1-5 | . | . | TRBV28 | TGTGCCAGCATCCCCCAGCAGGGAGGAAATCAGCCCCAGCATTTT | CASIPQQGGNQPQHF
TRBJ1-4 | . | . | TRBV25-1 | TGTGCCAGCAGCCCCCCTAATGAAAAACTGTTTTTT | CASSPPNEKLFF
TRBJ2-2 | few | TRBD2 | TRBV10-3 | TGTGCCACCCAAGGGAGTGCGGGAGCTGACGGGGAGCTGTTTTTT | CATQGSAGADGELFF
TRBJ1-2 | . | . | TRBV2 | TGTGCCAGCAGTGACACAGCCTCCTATGGCTACACCTTC | CASSDTASYGYTF
TRBJ2-5 | . | . | TRBV5-1 | TGCGCCAGCAGCTTGTGGGCAGCCGAAGAGACCCAGTACTTC | CASSLWAAEETQYF
TRBJ1-6 | . | TRBD1 | TRBV9 | TGTGCCAGCAGTTTGGGGCAGGGGGGTTCACCCCTCCACTTT | CASSLGQGGSPLHF
TRBJ2-7 | . | TRBD1 | TRBV28 | TGTGCCAGCAGACACAGGGGGTTCCCCCACGAGCAGTACTTC | CASRHRGFPHEQYF
TRBJ2-5 | few | TRBD1 | TRBV30 | TGTGCCTGGGCTAGGGGGCAGCAAGAGACCCAGTACTTC | CAWARGQQETQYF
TRBJ2-3 | few | TRBD2 | TRBV6-5 | TGTGCCAGCAGCCTAGGTGTAGCGGGAGCTGGTACGCAGTATTTT | CASSLGVAGAGTQYF
TRBJ2-6 | . | TRBD1 | TRBV7-2 | TGTGCCAGCAGTCAACAGGGGTTGGCTGCTGGGGCCAACGTCCTGACTTTC | CASSQQGLAAGANVLTF
TRBJ2-1 | . | . | TRBV18 | TGTGCCAGCTCACTCCAGGTGGTTTTAGAGCAGTTCTTC | CASSLQVVLEQFF
TRBJ2-7 | . | . | TRBV19 | TGTGCCAGTAGTCCCGCCAGAGGGAGGAGCTCCTACGAGCAGTACTTC | CASSPARGRSSYEQYF
TRBJ1-2 | few | . | TRBV6-5 | TGTGCCAGCAGTTCGATCCGACAGGAATTCTATGGCTACACCTTC | CASSSIRQEFYGYTF
TRBJ2-6 | . | . | TRBV28 | TGTGCCAGCAGCCAGCACGCAGGTGGGGCCAACGTCCTGACTTTC | CASSQHAGGANVLTF
TRBJ2-3 | few | TRBD2 | TRBV7-9 | TGTGCCAGCAGCCTCAGCGGGAGGAGCACAGATACGCAGTATTTT | CASSLSGRSTDTQYF
TRBJ2-3 | few | TRBD1 | TRBV5-1 | TGCGCCAGCACCGTGACAGGGGCGACAGATACGCAGTATTTT | CASTVTGATDTQYF
TRBJ2-1 | few | TRBD2 | TRBV30 | TGTGCCTGGTCTTTCGGTCTAGCGGGAGGGCCGTATGAGCAGTTCTTC | CAWSFGLAGGPYEQFF
TRBJ2-3 | few | . | TRBV30 | TGTGCCTGGGGGCGAAGCTCAGATACGCAGTATTTT | CAWGRSSDTQYF
TRBJ2-1 | . | TRBD2 | TRBV6-5 | TGTGCCAGCAGTTCCCGGCGGGGGTCCGGCAATGAGCAGTTCTTC | CASSSRRGSGNEQFF
TRBJ2-1 | few | . | TRBV2 | TGTGCCAGCAGTCCGACAGGCAATGAGCAGTTCTTC | CASSPTGNEQFF
TRBJ2-3 | . | . | TRBV9 | TGTGCCAGCAGCGTAGGGGGTCCCACAGATACGCAGTATTTT | CASSVGGPTDTQYF
TRBJ1-1 | few | . | TRBV7-2 | TGTGCCAGCAGCCGATTGGCGGCGAACACTGAAGCTTTCTTT | CASSRLAANTEAFF
TRBJ2-7 | . | . | TRBV7-3 | TGTGCCAGCAGCCTCGCGCCGGGACAAGGGTACGAGCAGTACTTC | CASSLAPGQGYEQYF
TRBJ2-3 | . | . | TRBV6-5 | TGTGCCAGCAGTTACGATGGAGGCACAGATACGCAGTATTTT | CASSYDGGTDTQYF
TRBJ1-1 | . | . | TRBV5-1 | TGCGCCAGCAGCTTGGTGATGAACACTGAAGCTTTCTTT | CASSLVMNTEAFF
TRBJ1-1 | . | TRBD1 | TRBV7-8 | TGTGCCAGCAGCTTAGAGGACAGGGGGCGAGACACTGAAGCTTTCTTT | CASSLEDRGRDTEAFF
TRBJ2-1 | few | TRBD2 | TRBV4-1 | TGCGCCAGCAGACCCCGAGAGGGCGGGAGAACCAATGAGCAGTTCTTC | CASRPREGGRTNEQFF
TRBJ2-7 | . | TRBD1 | TRBV9 | TGTGCCAGCAGCGTAGGACAGGGGATACCCTACGAGCAGTACTTC | CASSVGQGIPYEQYF
TRBJ2-1 | few | . | TRBV7-2 | TGTGCCAGCAGCTATGGACGTGGGGGTTTCGGTGAGCAGTTCTTC | CASSYGRGGFGEQFF
TRBJ2-3 | . | . | TRBV28 | TGTGCCAGCACCACCCCGGATGAGGTAGATACGCAGTATTTT | CASTTPDEVDTQYF
TRBJ2-2 | few | TRBD2 | TRBV6-6 | TGTGCCAGCAGTTACACCGGGACTAGTGTTCCCGGGGAGCTGTTTTTT | CASSYTGTSVPGELFF
TRBJ2-2 | . | TRBD2 | TRBV30 | TGTGCCTGGAGTGTCCTAGCGGGAGTGAGGACCGGGGAGCTGTTTTTT | CAWSVLAGVRTGELFF
TRBJ1-4 | few | . | TRBV30 | TGTGCCTGGAGTACGGGGACTGATGAAAAACTGTTTTTT | CAWSTGTDEKLFF
TRBJ1-2 | few | . | TRBV9 | TGTGCCAGCAGCGTAGAGCCCGAAGGGGGCTACACCTTC | CASSVEPEGGYTF
TRBJ2-2 | . | . | TRBV25-1 | TGTGCCAGCAGTGCAAAGAACACCGGGGAGCTGTTTTTT | CASSAKNTGELFF
TRBJ2-7 | . | . | TRBV10-3 | TGTGCCATCAGTGAGTCGAGGCAGTTCCCCTACGAGCAGTACTTC | CAISESRQFPYEQYF
TRBJ2-7 | . | . | TRBV2 | TGTGCCAGCATGGAGGGACTCCTATCCTACGAGCAGTACTTC | CASMEGLLSYEQYF
TRBJ2-5 | . | . | TRBV18 | TGTGCCAGCTCAGGACAAGAGACCCAGTACTTC | CASSGQETQYF
TRBJ2-7 | few | . | TRBV28 | TGTGCCAGCAGCACCCCCTACGAGCAGTACTTC | CASSTPYEQYF
TRBJ1-2 | . | . | TRBV7-2 | TGTGCCAGCAGCTTAGAAGTTGGCAGGTCAAACTATGGCTACACCTTC | CASSLEVGRSNYGYTF
TRBJ1-2 | . | . | TRBV6-1 | TGTGCCAGCAGTGAAGGTGGGAAAGGTCAAGGCTACACCTTC | CASSEGGKGQGYTF
TRBJ1-5 | . | . | TRBV7-2 | TGTGCCAGCAGCTTAGTTTGGACAGACAATCAGCCCCAGCATTTT | CASSLVWTDNQPQHF
TRBJ1-2 | few | . | TRBV6-5 | TGTGCCAGCAGTTATTCTCGTTTCTATGGCTACACCTTC | CASSYSRFYGYTF
TRBJ1-1 | few | . | TRBV4-1 | TGCGCCAGCAGCCAAGCCACAGGGTTGCTTGCTTTCTTT | CASSQATGLLAFF
TRBJ2-7 | . | . | TRBV28 | TGTGCCAGCAGTTTGAGGGGTAGCGAGCAGTACTTC | CASSLRGSEQYF
TRBJ2-1 | . | . | TRBV29-1 | TGCAGCGTTGGTCGAGGTTACAATGAGCAGTTCTTC | CSVGRGYNEQFF
TRBJ2-7 | . | . | TRBV7-3 | TGTGCCAGCAGCCCGCTTGGGGCCGCGGGCTCCTACGAGCAGTACTTC | CASSPLGAAGSYEQYF
TRBJ2-7 | . | . | TRBV7-2 | TGTGCCAGCAGCTTAGCGGGGAGTTACGAGCAGTACTTC | CASSLAGSYEQYF
TRBJ1-2 | few | . | TRBV7-2 | TGTGCCAGCAGCTTAGGGGCGGACACGCCTTATGGCTACACCTTC | CASSLGADTPYGYTF
TRBJ1-2 | . | . | TRBV5-1 | TGCGCCAGCAGCTTGGAGGGGGGCCCCTATGGCTACACCTTC | CASSLEGGPYGYTF
TRBJ2-7 | . | TRBD1 | TRBV7-9 | TGTGCCAGCAGCTGGAGGGGACAGGCGATTCCCTACGAGCAGTACTTC | CASSWRGQAIPYEQYF